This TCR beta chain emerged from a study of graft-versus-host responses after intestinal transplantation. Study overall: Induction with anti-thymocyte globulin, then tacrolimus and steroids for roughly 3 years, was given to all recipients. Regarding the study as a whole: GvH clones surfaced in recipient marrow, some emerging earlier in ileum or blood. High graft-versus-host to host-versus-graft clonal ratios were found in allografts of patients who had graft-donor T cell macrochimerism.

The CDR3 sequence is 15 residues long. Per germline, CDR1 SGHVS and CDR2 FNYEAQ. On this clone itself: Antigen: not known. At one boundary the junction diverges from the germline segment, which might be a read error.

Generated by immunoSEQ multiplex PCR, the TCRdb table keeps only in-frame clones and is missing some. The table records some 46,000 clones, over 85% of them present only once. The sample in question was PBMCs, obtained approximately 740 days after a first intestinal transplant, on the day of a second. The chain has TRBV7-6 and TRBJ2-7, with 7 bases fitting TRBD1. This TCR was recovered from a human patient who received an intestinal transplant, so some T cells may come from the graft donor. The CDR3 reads CASSLETGSNYEQYF. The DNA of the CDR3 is TGTGCCAGCAGTTTAGAGACAGGGTCAAACTACGAGCAGTACTTC.